The 27 T cell receptor beta chains below all came from one sample that was sequenced in a study of T cells in Graves' hyperthyroidism and ophthalmopathy. TCR beta CDR3 region amplification was performed from RNA transcripts. During a first-round RT-PCR of the TCR CDR3, the HTBI primer set was used. From the multiplex PCR reads, TCRdb called clonotypes with MiXCR, one entry per CDR3 protein. The sample lists about 840,000 distinct CDR3 sequences; about 38% were seen once. Sequencing input: blood. These receptors all stem from a young man with Graves' hyperthyroidism.

This clonotype showed up just once. The CDR3 region has the DNA TGTGCCAGCAGTGGCGGGGACGGTTCCTACGAGCAGTACTTC. It codes for CASSGGDGSYEQYF. The chain carries TRBV6-6 and TRBJ2-7, with D possibly being TRBD2 (6 bases). The CDR3 spans 14 residues. The V gene's germline CDR1 is MNHNY and CDR2 SVGAGI (reference sequence). Trimming left V 5 bases short and J 1 base short, with 12 bases between.

This chain links TRBV4-3 with TRBJ1-5; D ambiguous. The CDR3 runs 17 residues. CDR1 and CDR2 from the germline V gene are LGHNA and YSLEER. V was shortened by 1 base and J by 1 base, with 14 bases between the two germline ends. The CDR3 nucleotides read TGCGCCAGCAGCCAAGGTGTGGGCGGTAGGAGCAATCAGCCCCAGCATTTT. Protein: CASSQGVGGRSNQPQHF.

The chain recombines TRBV5-1 with TRBJ1-2; D gene uncertain. The CDR3 consists of 16 residues. Germline CDR1 SGHRS, CDR2 YFSETQ. The germline V and J ends were trimmed by 4 bases and 3 bases, with 19 bases remaining between them. The CDR3 is CASSTGRRPLDYGYTF. The DNA for the CDR3 is TGCGCCAGCAGCACGGGTAGACGGCCCTTGGACTATGGCTACACCTTC.

The V call is TRBV29-1, the J call TRBJ2-5; 11 positions agree with TRBD2. The CDR3 is made up of 12 amino acids. V shed 8 bases, J shed 5 bases, and the junction held 4 bases outside the gene matches. Germline lookup yields CDR1 SQVTM and CDR2 ANQGSEA. The CDR3 reads CSSTSGAETQYF. CDR3 nucleotide sequence: TGCAGCTCGACTAGCGGGGCTGAGACCCAGTACTTC.

This clonotype was found many times. This rearrangement joins TRBV15 to TRBJ1-1; possible D gene TRBD1, 6 bases. The CDR3 is made up of 14 amino acids. Germline V gene lookup returns CDR1 LNHNV and CDR2 YYDKDF (reference sequence). V gave up 6 bases and J gave up 3 bases, with 14 bases separating them. The CDR3 bases are TGTGCCACCAGGGGTCGAAGGGGGGACACTGAAGCTTTCTTT. It codes for CATRGRRGDTEAFF.

This clonotype occurred a few times. This rearrangement joins TRBV6-5 to TRBJ1-1; TRBD1 might be the D (6 bases). Germline CDR1 reads MNHEY; CDR2 reads SVGAGI. CDR3 size: 12 residues. V was shortened by 6 bases and J by 6 bases, with 11 bases between the two germline ends. CDR3 nucleotide sequence: TGTGCCAGCAGCCAACAGGGAGCTGAAGCTTTCTTT. This sequence encodes CASSQQGAEAFF.

This clonotype was seen at least ten times. CDR3 bases: TGTGCCAGCAGCACTGGACAGTTTAATCAGCCCCAGCATTTT. Encoded protein: CASSTGQFNQPQHF. The J gene is TRBJ1-5, the V gene TRBV5-6; D perhaps matches TRBD1 (6 bases). This CDR3 comprises 14 residues. V lost 4 bases and J 4 bases, leaving 12 bases between the germline ends. Germline V gives CDR1 SGHDT, CDR2 YYEEEE.

Remarks on this clonotype: The junction and the germline gene differ at one end; a read error may be behind it. The genes are TRBV28 and TRBJ1-6; D is uncertain. From germline, CDR1 is MDHEN and CDR2 SYDVKM. The CDR3 has 14 residues. The CDR3 is CASSWRGRNSPLRF. Written as DNA, the CDR3 is TGTGCCAGCAGTTGGCGGGGTCGGAATTCACCCCTCCGCTTT.

This sequence joins TRBV5-1 and TRBJ2-7; D may correspond to TRBD1 or TRBD2 (5 bases each). V was shortened by 4 bases and J by 8 bases, with 10 bases between the two germline ends. The CDR3 loop spans 11 amino acids. CDR1 and CDR2 (germline): SGHRS, YFSETQ. CDR3 amino acids: CASSTGTKQYF. The CDR3 DNA follows: TGCGCCAGCAGCACCGGGACCAAGCAGTACTTC.

This clonotype came up a few times. The rearrangement joins TRBV5-8 to TRBJ1-3, with D hard to call. From germline, CDR1 is SGHTS and CDR2 YDEGEE. This CDR3 spans 16 amino acids. Trimming stripped 0 bases from V and 1 base from J, with 11 bases between. The CDR3 DNA sequence: TGTGCCAGCAGCTTGGGCCCGGGTAGGTCTGGAAACACCATATATTTT. It translates to CASSLGPGRSGNTIYF. Together with reference TRBV5-8 and TRBJ1-3, the CDR3 gives the full variable domain: EAGVTQSPTHLIKTRGQQATLRCSPISGHTSVYWYQQALGLGLQFLLWYDEGEERNRGNFPPRFSGRQFPNYSSELNVNALELEDSALYLCASSLGPGRSGNTIYFGEGSWLTVV.

In this sample, this clonotype turned up a few times. The J gene is TRBJ2-2, the V gene TRBV29-1; no reliable D call. Germline lookup yields CDR1 SQVTM and CDR2 ANQGSEA. The CDR3 spans 14 residues. The germline V and J ends were trimmed by 1 base and 0 bases, with 6 bases remaining between them. This CDR3 is CSVEAGSNTGELFF. The CDR3 nucleotides read TGCAGCGTTGAAGCGGGTTCGAACACCGGGGAGCTGTTTTTT.

As DNA, the CDR3 is TGTGCCAGCAGTTTCCTAGGGGAGCGGGCCTACGAGCAGTACTTC. It is translated as CASSFLGERAYEQYF. The chain recombines TRBV12-3 or TRBV12-4 with TRBJ2-7; D may be TRBD2 (6 bases). V was cut by 3 bases and J by 2 bases, with 14 bases left in between. The CDR3 has 15 residues.

The chain recombines TRBV9 with TRBJ1-1; no clear D gene. Trimming took 4 bases from V and 0 from J, leaving 22 bases between them. CDR1 and CDR2 from the germline V gene are SGDLS and YYNGEE. There are 18 residues in the CDR3. CDR3 sequence: CASSPNGWVLELNTEAFF. The CDR3 DNA sequence: TGTGCCAGCAGCCCCAACGGGTGGGTATTGGAGTTGAACACTGAAGCTTTCTTT.

The chain carries TRBV10-1 and TRBJ2-7, with 8 bases aligning to TRBD2. CDR3 length: 13 residues. Unmatched junction bases numbered 8, after V lost 9 bases and J lost 4 bases. Germline CDR1 reads WNHNN; CDR2 reads SYGVQD (reference sequence). Here the CDR3 reads CARTTSAQYEQYF. The CDR3 DNA follows: TGCGCCAGAACGACTAGCGCGCAATACGAGCAGTACTTC.

This clonotype was seen more than once but under ten times. CDR3 in DNA: TGTGCCTGGTCTTGGGGTGACGAGCAGTACTTC. It specifies CAWSWGDEQYF. The V and J genes are TRBV30 and TRBJ2-7; D unclear. CDR3 length: 11 amino acids. CDR1 and CDR2 from the germline V gene are GTSNPN and SVGIG (reference sequence). The V gene lost 5 bases and the J gene lost 5 bases, with 10 bases spanning the gap.

The chain joins TRBV6-6 to TRBJ2-2; 8 bases line up with TRBD1. Germline CDR1 MNHNY, CDR2 SVGAGI (reference sequence). There are 15 residues in the CDR3. V was pared by 2 bases and J by 6 bases, with 5 bases of the junction left unmatched. CDR3 coding DNA: TGTGCCAGCAGTTACACCTCGGACAGGGCCGGGGAGCTGTTTTTT. Residues: CASSYTSDRAGELFF.

The sample holds a few counts of this clonotype. The rearrangement links TRBV29-1 to TRBJ1-3; D might be TRBD1 (5 bases). The CDR3 totals 14 residues. The V gene's germline CDR1 is SQVTM and CDR2 ANQGSEA. Trimming removed 7 bases from V and 0 bases from J, with 13 bases in between. The CDR3 region has the DNA TGCAGCGCCGGCTTGACAGCCTCTGGAAACACCATATATTTT. It translates to CSAGLTASGNTIYF.

This clonotype showed up many times. This chain joins TRBV29-1 and TRBJ2-7; no definite D call. V gave up 8 bases and J gave up 3 bases, with 8 bases separating them. Germline CDR1 is SQVTM and CDR2 is ANQGSEA. The CDR3 has 10 residues. CDR3: CSFRGYEQYF. As DNA, the CDR3 is TGCAGCTTTCGAGGCTACGAGCAGTACTTC.

This clonotype has only a few counts. CDR3 nucleotide sequence: TGTGCCAGCACCACCCGTAACAGGGTGAGGTACGAGCAGTACTTC. Protein product: CASTTRNRVRYEQYF. This chain joins TRBV6-6 and TRBJ2-7; D possibly corresponds to TRBD1 (6 bases). V lost 7 bases, J lost 4 bases, and 20 bases lay in between. Looked up from germline, CDR1 is MNHNY and CDR2 is SVGAGI (reference sequence). The length of the CDR3 is 15 residues.

This clonotype showed up many times. The chain links TRBV7-8 to TRBJ2-7; 8 bases align to TRBD1. Trimming cost V 4 bases and J 3 bases; bases outside gene matches: 5. The CDR3 has 14 amino acids. The germline V gene has CDR1 SGHVS and CDR2 FQNEAQ. Written as DNA, the CDR3 is TGTGCCAGCAGCTCCGGGACAGGAGTCTACGAGCAGTACTTC. Translation gives CASSSGTGVYEQYF.

Of note for this clonotype: This may stem from a read error, because a much larger clone lies one nucleotide away. The conserved phenylalanine or tryptophan normally closing the CDR3 is absent here, so this likely arose from a read error. The CDR3 DNA follows: TGCGCCAGCAGGAGGGCGACCACCGGGGAGCTGTTTTGT. Its translation is CASRRATTGELFC. The V and J genes are TRBV10-1 and TRBJ2-2; D possibly corresponds to TRBD2 (5 bases). Germline lookup yields CDR1 WNHNN and CDR2 SYGVQD (reference sequence). The V end lost 6 bases, the J end lost 4 bases, and 9 bases lay between the germline ends. This CDR3 is built from 13 residues.

This clonotype was detected many times. The chain carries TRBV12-3 or TRBV12-4 and TRBJ1-5; no reliable D call. This CDR3 has 15 residues. The germline V and J ends were trimmed by 3 bases and 2 bases, with 11 bases remaining between them. The CDR3: CASSLALEGNQPQHF. The CDR3 DNA reads as TGTGCCAGCAGTTTGGCGTTGGAGGGCAATCAGCCCCAGCATTTT.

This clonotype appeared a few times. The chain links TRBV5-4 to TRBJ2-7, with D tentatively TRBD1 or TRBD2 (6 bases each). Germline CDR1 and CDR2: SGHNT and YYREEE (reference sequence). The CDR3 is 13 residues long. The V end lost 2 bases, the J end lost 6 bases, and 12 bases lay between the germline ends. The DNA of the CDR3 is TGTGCCAGCAGCTTCTGGGGGGCTGGCGAGCAGTACTTC. Residues: CASSFWGAGEQYF.

The table lists this clonotype with a few counts. One base away lies a much larger clone, so this may be a sequencing read error. The V gene is TRBV7-9, the J gene TRBJ2-7, with a possible D match to TRBD1 (6 bases). The CDR3 is 13 amino acids. Trimming removed 3 bases at V and 2 bases at J, with 8 bases between. The germline V gene has CDR1 SEHNR and CDR2 FQNEAQ (reference sequence). As DNA, the CDR3 is TGTGCCAGCAGCTTCGAGGGGGCCTACGAGCAGTACTTC. As protein: CASSFEGAYEQYF.

This clonotype has just one count. CDR3 region: CSVLGDRAYEQYF. The CDR3 region has the DNA TGCAGCGTCTTGGGGGACAGGGCCTACGAGCAGTACTTC. The V gene is TRBV29-1, the J gene TRBJ2-7, with TRBD1 matching over 9 bases. After removal of 6 bases from V and 2 bases from J, the junction contained 5 bases not matched to a gene. CDR3 length: 13 amino acids. Germline CDR1 is SQVTM and CDR2 is ANQGSEA.

This clonotype showed up many times. The genes are TRBV24-1 and TRBJ1-5, with D hard to call. V dropped 3 bases and J dropped 3 bases, with 8 bases sitting between them. The CDR3 runs to 14 residues. Germline V gene sequence: CDR1 KGHDR, CDR2 SFDVKD. The CDR3 region has the DNA TGTGCCACCAGTGATCCGGGCCTCAATCAGCCCCAGCATTTT. It specifies CATSDPGLNQPQHF.

The gene calls are TRBV6-5 and TRBJ2-7; 11 bases line up with TRBD2. V lost 7 bases, J lost 5 bases, and 4 bases stayed unmatched. The CDR3 is made up of 13 amino acids. The germline V gene encodes CDR1 MNHEY and CDR2 SVGAGI. CDR3 loop: CASTLAGVNEQYF. CDR3 bases: TGTGCCAGCACACTAGCGGGAGTCAACGAGCAGTACTTC.